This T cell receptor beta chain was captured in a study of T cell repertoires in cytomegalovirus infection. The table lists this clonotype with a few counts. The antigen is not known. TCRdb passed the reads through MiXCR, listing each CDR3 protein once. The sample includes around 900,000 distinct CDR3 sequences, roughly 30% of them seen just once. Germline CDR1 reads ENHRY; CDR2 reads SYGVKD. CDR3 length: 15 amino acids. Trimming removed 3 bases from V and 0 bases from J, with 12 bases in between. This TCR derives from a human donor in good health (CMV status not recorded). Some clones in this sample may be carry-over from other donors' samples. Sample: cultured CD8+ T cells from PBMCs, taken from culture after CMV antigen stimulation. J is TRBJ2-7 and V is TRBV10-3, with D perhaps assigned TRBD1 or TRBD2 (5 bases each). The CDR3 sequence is CAISEWPGSSYEQYF. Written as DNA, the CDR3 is TGTGCCATCAGTGAATGGCCAGGGAGCTCCTACGAGCAGTACTTC.